This T cell receptor (beta chain) was observed in a study of T cell responses to AZD1222 COVID-19 vaccine. As to this clone: Its target is not known.

General study results and limits: Repertoires in all cases were sampled only once the peak T cell response had passed. Spike regions recognized by vaccine-associated CD4 TCRs spanned the protein, led by 160-218 and 743-854.

Clones were sequenced by immunoSEQ multiplex PCR, and TCRdb holds only the in-frame ones, with some missing. Among over 110,000 clones listed, about 90% were seen once. The CDR3 covers 13 residues. Germline CDR1 MNHEY, CDR2 SMNVEV (reference sequence). V gave up 2 bases and J gave up 5 bases, with 6 bases separating them. This sample comprised peripheral blood, obtained 28 days after the second AZD1222 dose. This chain connects TRBV27 to TRBJ2-2; D remains unclear. The TCR originated in an adult who received the AZD1222 COVID-19 vaccine. Here the CDR3 DNA reads TGTGCCAGCAGTTTACGGCAGACCGGGGAGCTGTTTTTT. Protein product: CASSLRQTGELFF.